The text below deals with one TCR beta chain. The data originate from a study of beta chain features in type 1 diabetes. The germline V gene has CDR1 SGHNT and CDR2 YYREEE (reference sequence). This CDR3 has 14 amino acids. V lost 1 base to trimming and J lost 6 bases; unmatched junction nucleotides: 4. Expressed TCRB transcripts were sequenced after all isolated RNA was converted to cDNA. Assay used: immunoSEQ multiplex PCR; TCRdb lists only in-frame clones, some missing. In the table there are some 900,000 clones, roughly a sixth of which are singletons. The specimen sequenced was naive CD4+ T cells from blood. The chain has TRBV5-4 and TRBJ2-3, with 8 bases identical to TRBD1. The sequence came from a woman between 18 and 29 years old in good health. CDR3 region: CASSLWTGTDTQYF. In DNA form, the CDR3 reads TGTGCCAGCAGCTTGTGGACAGGGACGGATACGCAGTATTTT.